This record covers a single T cell receptor beta chain. The repertoire was sequenced with immunoSEQ multiplex PCR; TCRdb's copy has only in-frame clones and lacks some. Here the sample spans 650,000 to 800,000 clones, 85% to 90% being singletons. This sample is drawn from a study of blood T cell repertoires in COVID-19. Trimming took off 8 bases at V and 2 bases at J, with 6 bases between the two ends. The CDR3 runs 11 residues. The source is a young woman with acute or convalescent COVID-19. The chain is built from TRBV12-3 or TRBV12-4 and TRBJ1-2; D remains ambiguous. Specimen: peripheral blood. CDR3 nucleotide sequence: TGTGCCAGCGACGGGAACTATGGCTACACCTTC. Translation: CASDGNYGYTF.